This T cell receptor beta chain comes out of a study of blood T cell repertoires in COVID-19. This clone has only one observation. CDR3 length: 16 amino acids. CDR1 and CDR2 (germline): MGHDK, SYGVNS. With 3 bases clipped from V and 7 bases from J, the junction kept 10 bases outside the gene matches. TCRdb's copy holds only in-frame clones and misses some; the assay was immunoSEQ multiplex PCR. The sample lists fewer than 110,000 clones; nearly 90% were seen once. This TCR derives from a man between 45 and 60 years old in a cohort sampled during active COVID-19. V and J are TRBV25-1 and TRBJ1-4; 8 bases are a match to TRBD1. Material for sequencing was peripheral blood. In DNA, the CDR3 is TGTGCCAGCAGTGAGGCGGGGAGGACAGGGAGTGAAAAACTGTTTTTT. Encoded protein: CASSEAGRTGSEKLFF.